The clone carrying this T cell receptor (beta chain) was picked up many times. Its antigen is currently unknown. Time point reported: persistent/refractory GD, antithyroid drugs over 5 years with positive TRAb. PBMC RNA was the source of the TCR library. This specimen belongs to a study of regulatory T cells in long-lasting Graves disease. Overall study results and limits: Relative to newly diagnosed Graves' patients, persistent ones had lower TCR diversity.

Germline V lookup: CDR1 MNHNS, CDR2 SASEGT. The V and J ends lost 3 bases and 5 bases respectively, with 14 bases between them. The CDR3 is 15 residues long. Relying on iRepertoire HTBI primers and Arm-PCR of CDR3 regions, the team built TCR beta libraries. TCRdb reprocessed the multiplex PCR reads with MiXCR, giving one entry per CDR3 protein. The sample yields about 290,000 distinct CDR3 sequences, roughly a fifth seen once. The receptor was derived from a female donor with Graves disease. This rearrangement joins TRBV6-1 to TRBJ2-4; possibly TRBD1 or TRBD2 for D (5 bases each). The sequencing used peripheral blood mononuclear cells (PBMCs), collected when the disease was refractory, from a patient treated with antithyroid drugs. CDR3 nucleotide sequence: TGTGCCAGCAGTGATCCGGCGACAGCGGAAAACATTCAGTACTTC. Protein product: CASSDPATAENIQYF.